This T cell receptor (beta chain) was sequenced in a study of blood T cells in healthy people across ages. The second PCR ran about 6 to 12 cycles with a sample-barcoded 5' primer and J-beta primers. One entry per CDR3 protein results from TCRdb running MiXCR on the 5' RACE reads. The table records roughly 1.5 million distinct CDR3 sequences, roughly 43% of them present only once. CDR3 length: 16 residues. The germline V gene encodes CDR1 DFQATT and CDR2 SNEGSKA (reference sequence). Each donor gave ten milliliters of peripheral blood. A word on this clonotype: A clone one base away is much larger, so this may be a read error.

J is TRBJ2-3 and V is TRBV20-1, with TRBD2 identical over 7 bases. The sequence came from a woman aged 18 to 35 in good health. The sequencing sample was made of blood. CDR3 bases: TGCAGTGCTAGAGATAAGAGGCTAGCGGCCACAGGTACGCAGTATTTT. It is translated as CSARDKRLAATGTQYF.